This TCR beta chain stems from a study of cytomegalovirus exposure and HLA in healthy donors. The study's findings and limits: According to the study, roughly 160 TCR beta chains were cytomegalovirus-associated. Cytomegalovirus status was reportedly diagnosed by the classifier with high sensitivity and specificity.

The data were produced by immunoSEQ multiplex PCR, yet TCRdb's version contains in-frame clones alone and is incomplete. The sample yields roughly 200,000 clones, roughly 86% seen once. Trimming took 6 bases from V and 4 from J, leaving 15 bases between them. The CDR3 runs to 14 residues. Looked up from germline, CDR1 is MDHEN and CDR2 is SYDVKM. The approximately 120-subject validation cohort, separate from the approximately 670-subject first cohort, included the donors. Concerning this clone itself: Its target is unknown.

The chain uses TRBV28 and TRBJ1-2, with unresolved D. Material: PBMCs. The sequence was obtained from a man aged 30-40 years in good health and CMV-seropositive. The CDR3 DNA reads as TGTGCCAGCAGGAGAGGAGGGATTGGCTATGGCTACACCTTC. This codes for CASRRGGIGYGYTF.